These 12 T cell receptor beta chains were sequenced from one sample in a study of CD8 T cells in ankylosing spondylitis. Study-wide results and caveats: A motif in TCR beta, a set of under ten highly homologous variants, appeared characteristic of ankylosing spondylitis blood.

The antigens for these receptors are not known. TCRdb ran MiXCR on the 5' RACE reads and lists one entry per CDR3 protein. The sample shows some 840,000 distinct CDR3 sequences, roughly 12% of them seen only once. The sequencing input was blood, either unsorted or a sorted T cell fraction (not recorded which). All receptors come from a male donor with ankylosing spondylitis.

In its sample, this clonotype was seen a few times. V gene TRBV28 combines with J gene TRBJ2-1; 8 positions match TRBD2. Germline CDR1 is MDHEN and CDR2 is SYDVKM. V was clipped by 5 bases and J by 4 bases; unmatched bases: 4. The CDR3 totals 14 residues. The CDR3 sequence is CASSPGGQYNEQFF. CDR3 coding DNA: TGTGCCAGCAGTCCGGGAGGGCAATACAATGAGCAGTTCTTC.

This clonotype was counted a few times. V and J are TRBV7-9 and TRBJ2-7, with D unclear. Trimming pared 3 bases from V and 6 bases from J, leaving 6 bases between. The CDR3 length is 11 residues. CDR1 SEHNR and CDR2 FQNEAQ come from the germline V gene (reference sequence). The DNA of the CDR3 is TGTGCCAGCAGCTTCTGGGGCGAGCAGTACTTC. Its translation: CASSFWGEQYF. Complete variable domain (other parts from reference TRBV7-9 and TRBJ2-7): DTGVSQNPRHKITKRGQNVTFRCDPISEHNRLYWYRQTLGQGPEFLTYFQNEAQLEKSRLLSDRFSAERPKGSFSTLEIQRTEQGDSAMYLCASSFWGEQYFGPGTRLTVT.

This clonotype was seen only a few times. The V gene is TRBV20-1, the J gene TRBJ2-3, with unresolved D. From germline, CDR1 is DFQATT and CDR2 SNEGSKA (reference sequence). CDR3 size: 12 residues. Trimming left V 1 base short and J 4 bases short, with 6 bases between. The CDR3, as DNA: TGCAGTGCTAGAGTCCCAGCAGATACGCAGTATTTT. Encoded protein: CSARVPADTQYF.

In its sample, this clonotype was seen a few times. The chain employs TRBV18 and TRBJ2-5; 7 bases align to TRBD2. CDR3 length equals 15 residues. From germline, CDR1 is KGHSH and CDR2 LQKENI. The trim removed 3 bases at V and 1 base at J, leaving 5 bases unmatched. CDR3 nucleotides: TGTGCCAGCTCACCCCTGGGAGGGTTCCAAGAGACCCAGTACTTC. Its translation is CASSPLGGFQETQYF.

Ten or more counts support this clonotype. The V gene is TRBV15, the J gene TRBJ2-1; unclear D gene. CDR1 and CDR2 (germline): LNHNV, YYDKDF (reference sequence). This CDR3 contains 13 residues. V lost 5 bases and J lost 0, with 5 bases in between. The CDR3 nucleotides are TGTGCCACCAGCCCGAGCTCCTACAATGAGCAGTTCTTC. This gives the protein CATSPSSYNEQFF.

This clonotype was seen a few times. CDR3 residues: CSARPVAGANVLTF. DNA of the CDR3: TGCAGTGCTCGACCGGTAGCTGGGGCCAACGTCCTGACTTTC. The chain couples TRBV20-1 to TRBJ2-6; no clear D gene. The V gene lost 5 bases and the J gene lost 2 bases, with 10 bases spanning the gap. The germline gives CDR1 DFQATT, CDR2 SNEGSKA (reference sequence). The CDR3 has 14 residues.

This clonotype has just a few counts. The CDR3 region is CASSQDLTTEAFF. CDR3 DNA sequence: TGCGCCAGCAGCCAGGACCTGACCACTGAAGCTTTCTTT. V gene TRBV4-3 combines with J gene TRBJ1-1; D not certain. CDR1 and CDR2 from the germline V gene are LGHNA and YSLEER. The CDR3 is 13 amino acids. The germline V and J ends were trimmed by 3 bases and 4 bases, with 9 bases remaining between them.

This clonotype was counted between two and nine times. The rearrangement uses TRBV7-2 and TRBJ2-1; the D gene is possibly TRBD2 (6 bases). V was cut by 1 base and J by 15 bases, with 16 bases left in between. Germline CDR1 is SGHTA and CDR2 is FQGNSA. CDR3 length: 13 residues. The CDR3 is CASSLDFGGKRFF. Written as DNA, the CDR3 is TGTGCCAGCAGCTTAGATTTTGGCGGGAAACGGTTCTTC.

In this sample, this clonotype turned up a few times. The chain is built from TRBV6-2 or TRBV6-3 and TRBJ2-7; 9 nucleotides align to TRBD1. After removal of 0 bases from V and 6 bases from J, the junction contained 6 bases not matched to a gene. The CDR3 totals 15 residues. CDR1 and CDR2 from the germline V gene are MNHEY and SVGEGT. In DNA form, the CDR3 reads TGTGCCAGCAGTTACTCCAGGACAGGGGAGAGCGAGCAGTACTTC. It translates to CASSYSRTGESEQYF.

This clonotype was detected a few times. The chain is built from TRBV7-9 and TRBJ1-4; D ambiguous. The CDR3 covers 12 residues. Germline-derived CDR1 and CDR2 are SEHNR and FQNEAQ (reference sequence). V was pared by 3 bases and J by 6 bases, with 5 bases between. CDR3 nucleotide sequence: TGTGCCAGCAGCTTCCTTTATGAAAAACTGTTTTTT. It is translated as CASSFLYEKLFF.

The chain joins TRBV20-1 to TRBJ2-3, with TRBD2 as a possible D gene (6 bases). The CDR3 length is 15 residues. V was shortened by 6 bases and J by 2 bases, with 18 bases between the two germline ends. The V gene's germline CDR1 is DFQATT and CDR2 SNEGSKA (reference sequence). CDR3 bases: TGCAGTGCCCTAAAGAGCGGGTTTGCCACAGATACGCAGTATTTT. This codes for CSALKSGFATDTQYF.

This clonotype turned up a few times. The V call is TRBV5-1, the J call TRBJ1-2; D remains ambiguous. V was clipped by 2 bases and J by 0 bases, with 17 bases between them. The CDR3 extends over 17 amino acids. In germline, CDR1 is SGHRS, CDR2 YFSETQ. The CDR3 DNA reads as TGCGCCAGCAGCTTTAGGACCCCGTCCAGATCTAACTATGGCTACACCTTC. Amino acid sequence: CASSFRTPSRSNYGYTF.